These T cell receptor beta chains were read from a single sample in a study of tumor and adjacent non-tumor tissue in lung cancer. MiXCR, applied by TCRdb to the multiplex PCR reads, yields one record per CDR3 protein. The sample holds 75,000 to 80,000 distinct CDR3 sequences, over 60% seen once. The sequenced sample consisted of distant non-tumor lung tissue. These receptors all stem from a man between 70 and 80 years old with non-small cell lung cancer. Both conserved end residues are part of each CDR3. A D gene is named only where the DNA matches it firmly. Some rows mark clone size as missing; the rest say once, few, many or name a class of expanded clone.

.	TRBV28	TRBJ2-1	.	TGTGCCAGCAGTTTAGATTTGGTACAGTTCTTC	CASSLDLVQFF
.	TRBV11-2	TRBJ2-3	.	TGTGCCAGCAGTTTAGGTTCGAACCCTAGCACAGATACGCTGTATTTT	CASSLGSNPSTDTLYF
.	TRBV11-1	TRBJ2-7	.	TGTTGCAGCAGCTCCTCCGGGACCGGAACCTACGAGCAGTACTTC	CCSSSSGTGTYEQYF
TRBD1	TRBV6-1	TRBJ2-7	few	TGTGCCAGCAGTCATTTCCCAGCGGACAGGGAGCAGTACTTC	CASSHFPADREQYF
.	TRBV4-2	TRBJ2-2	.	TGCGCCAGCAGCCAAACCCTCTCTAAAACCGGGGAGCTATTTTTT	CASSQTLSKTGELFF
TRBD2	TRBV2	TRBJ2-7	.	TGTGCCAGCAGTGAAGCGATCCGCGGGGGGTTATTAGAGCAGTACTTC	CASSEAIRGGLLEQYF
.	TRBV29-1	TRBJ1-2	.	TGCAGCGTTGAAGGCGGCGGGCTCTATGGCTACACCTTC	CSVEGGGLYGYTF
.	TRBV4-2	TRBJ1-4	.	TGTGCCAGCAGCCAAGTACCGTTGAGGGTTACTAATGAAAAACTGTTTTTT	CASSQVPLRVTNEKLFF
TRBD1	TRBV14	TRBJ2-1	.	TGTGCCACCAGCCTGAGACAGGGATTTAGTAATGAGCAGTTCTTC	CATSLRQGFSNEQFF
.	TRBV11-3	TRBJ2-2	.	TGTGCCAGCAAGTTAAATCCGGCAATCACCGGGGAGCTGTTTTTT	CASKLNPAITGELFF
TRBD2	TRBV5-1	TRBJ2-3	.	TGCGCCATCAGCTTGGTGGTACTAGCGGGAGGGTCCGATACGCAGTATTTT	CAISLVVLAGGSDTQYF
TRBD2	TRBV6-1	TRBJ2-3	.	TGCACCAGCAGTTACTCCGGGACTAGCGGGGGCACAGATACGCAGTATTTT	CTSSYSGTSGGTDTQYF
.	TRBV11-3	TRBJ1-1	.	TGTGCCAGCAGCTTCTCTACCGGGGGGAGCACTAAAGGTTTCTTT	CASSFSTGGSTKGFF
TRBD2	TRBV5-1	TRBJ2-3	.	TGCGCCAGCAGCAGATGGACTAGCGGGACCGCAGATACGCAGTATTTT	CASSRWTSGTADTQYF
TRBD2	TRBV5-4	TRBJ2-5	.	TGTCCCAGCAGCTGGCGGGGGGGTAACCAAGAGTCCCACTACTTC	CPSSWRGGNQESHYF
TRBD2	TRBV12-3/TRBV12-4	TRBJ2-3	.	TGTGCCAGCAGTATGGGACTAGCGGTCTACACAGATACGCGGTATTTT	CASSMGLAVYTDTRYF
TRBD1	TRBV6-5	TRBJ2-7	many	TGTGCCAGCAGCCGGACAGGGGAGGCCTACGAGCAGTACTTC	CASSRTGEAYEQYF
TRBD2	TRBV12-3/TRBV12-4	TRBJ2-3	once	TGTGCCTGCAGTATGGGACTAGCGGCCTACACACATACGCAGTATTTT	CACSMGLAAYTHTQYF
.	TRBV11-1	TRBJ2-7	.	TGTGCCAGCAGCATAGGGTACGCCTACGAGCAGTACTTC	CASSIGYAYEQYF
.	TRBV29-1	TRBJ2-5	.	TGCAGCGCCGAGCCCTACCTCCAGACGGGTCAAGAGACCCAGTACTTT	CSAEPYLQTGQETQYF
.	TRBV5-5	TRBJ1-1	.	TGTACCAGCGGCTCTTTTACGGTGAACACTGAAGCTTTCTTT	CTSGSFTVNTEAFF
.	TRBV25-1	TRBJ1-5	few	TGTGCCAGCGGTCCTCCAGGGGTGGGCAATCAGCCCCAGCATTTT	CASGPPGVGNQPQHF
.	TRBV11-2	TRBJ2-5	.	TGTGCCTGCAGCTTAACTTGGACCCAGAGGGAGACCCAGTACTTC	CACSLTWTQRETQYF
.	TRBV12-3/TRBV12-4	TRBJ2-7	.	TGTGCCAGTAGTTTATCTGGGAGTCCGTATGAGCAGTACTTC	CASSLSGSPYEQYF
.	TRBV20-1	TRBJ2-3	.	TGCAGTGTTCAAATACCCGGGGACAATCAGCCTCAGTATTTT	CSVQIPGDNQPQYF